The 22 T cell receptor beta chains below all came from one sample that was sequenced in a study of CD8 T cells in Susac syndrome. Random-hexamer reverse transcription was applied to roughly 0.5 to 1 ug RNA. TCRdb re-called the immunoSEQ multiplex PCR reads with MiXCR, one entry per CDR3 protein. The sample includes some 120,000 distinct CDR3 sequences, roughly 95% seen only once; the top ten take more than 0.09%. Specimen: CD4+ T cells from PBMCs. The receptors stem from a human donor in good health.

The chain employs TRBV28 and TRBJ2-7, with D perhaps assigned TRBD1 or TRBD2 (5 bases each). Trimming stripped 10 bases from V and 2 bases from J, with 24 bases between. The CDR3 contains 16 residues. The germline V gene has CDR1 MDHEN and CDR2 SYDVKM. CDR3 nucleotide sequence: TGTGCCACGAGGGATATCGGGCAAGGGGCCCCCTACGAGCAGTACTTC. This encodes CATRDIGQGAPYEQYF.

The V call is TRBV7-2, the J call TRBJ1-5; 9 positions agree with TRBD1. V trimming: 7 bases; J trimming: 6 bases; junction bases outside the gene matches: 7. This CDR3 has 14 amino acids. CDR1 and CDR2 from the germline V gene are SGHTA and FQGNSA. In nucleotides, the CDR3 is TGTGCCAGCAACCCAGACAGGGGGGGTCAGCCCCAGCATTTT. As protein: CASNPDRGGQPQHF.

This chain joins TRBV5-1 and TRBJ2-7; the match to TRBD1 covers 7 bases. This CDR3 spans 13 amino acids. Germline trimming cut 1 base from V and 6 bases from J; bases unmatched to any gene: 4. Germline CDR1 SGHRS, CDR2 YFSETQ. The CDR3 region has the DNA TGCGCCAGCAGCTTGAGACAGGGCGTCGAGCAGTACTTC. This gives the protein CASSLRQGVEQYF.

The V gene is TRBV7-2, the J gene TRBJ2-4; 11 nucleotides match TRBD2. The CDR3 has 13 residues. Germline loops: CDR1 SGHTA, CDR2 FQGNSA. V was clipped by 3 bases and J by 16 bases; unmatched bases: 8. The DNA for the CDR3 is TGTGCCAGCAGCTTGTATAGCGGGAGGGCCCTCTACTTC. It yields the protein CASSLYSGRALYF.

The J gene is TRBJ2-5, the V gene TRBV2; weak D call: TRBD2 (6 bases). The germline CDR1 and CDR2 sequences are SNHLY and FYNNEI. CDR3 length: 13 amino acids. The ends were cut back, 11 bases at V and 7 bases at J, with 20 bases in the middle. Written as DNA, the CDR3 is TGTGCCTACAGCAGTCCGGGAGTTGGGACCCAGTACTTC. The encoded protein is CAYSSPGVGTQYF.

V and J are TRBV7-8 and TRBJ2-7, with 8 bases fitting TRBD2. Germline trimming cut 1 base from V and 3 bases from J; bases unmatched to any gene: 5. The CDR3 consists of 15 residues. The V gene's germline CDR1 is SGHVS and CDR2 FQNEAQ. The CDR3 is CASSLVAGGGYEQYF. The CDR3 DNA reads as TGTGCCAGCAGCTTAGTGGCGGGAGGCGGCTACGAGCAGTACTTC.

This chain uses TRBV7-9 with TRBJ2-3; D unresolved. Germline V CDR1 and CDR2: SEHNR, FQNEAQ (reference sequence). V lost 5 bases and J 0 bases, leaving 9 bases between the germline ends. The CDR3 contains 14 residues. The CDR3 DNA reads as TGTGCCAGCAGCCCCAGCCTTAGCACAGATACGCAGTATTTT. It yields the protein CASSPSLSTDTQYF. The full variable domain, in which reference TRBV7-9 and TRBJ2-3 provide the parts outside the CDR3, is DTGVSQNPRHKITKRGQNVTFRCDPISEHNRLYWYRQTLGQGPEFLTYFQNEAQLEKSRLLSDRFSAERPKGSFSTLEIQRTEQGDSAMYLCASSPSLSTDTQYFGPGTRLTVL.

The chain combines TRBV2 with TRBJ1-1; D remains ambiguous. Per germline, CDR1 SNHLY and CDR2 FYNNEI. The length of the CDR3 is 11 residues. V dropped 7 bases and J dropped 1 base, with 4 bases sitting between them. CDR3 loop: CASKENTEAFF. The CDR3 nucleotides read TGTGCCAGCAAGGAGAACACTGAAGCTTTCTTT. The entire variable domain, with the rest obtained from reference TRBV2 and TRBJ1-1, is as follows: EPEVTQTPSHQVTQMGQEVILRCVPISNHLYFYWYRQILGQKVEFLVSFYNNEISEKSEIFDDQFSVERPDGSNFTLKIRSTKLEDSAMYFCASKENTEAFFGQGTRLTVV.

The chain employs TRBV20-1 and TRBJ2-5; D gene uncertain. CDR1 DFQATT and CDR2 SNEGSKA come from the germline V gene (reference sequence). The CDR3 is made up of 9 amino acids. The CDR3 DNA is TGCAGGGCCCCGGAGACCCAGTACTTC. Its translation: CRAPETQYF.

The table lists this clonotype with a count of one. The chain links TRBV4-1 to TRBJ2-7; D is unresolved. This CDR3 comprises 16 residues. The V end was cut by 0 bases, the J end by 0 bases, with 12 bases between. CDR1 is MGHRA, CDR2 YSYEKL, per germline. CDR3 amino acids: CASSQDLGSGSYEQYF. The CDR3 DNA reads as TGCGCCAGCAGCCAAGATCTCGGGTCAGGCTCCTACGAGCAGTACTTC.

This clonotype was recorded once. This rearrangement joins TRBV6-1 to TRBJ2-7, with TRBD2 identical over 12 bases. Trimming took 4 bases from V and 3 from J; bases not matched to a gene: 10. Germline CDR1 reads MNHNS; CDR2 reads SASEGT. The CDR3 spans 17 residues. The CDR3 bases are TGTGCCAGCAGTGTTAGCCGACTAGCGGGAGACAGCTACGAGCAGTACTTC. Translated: CASSVSRLAGDSYEQYF.

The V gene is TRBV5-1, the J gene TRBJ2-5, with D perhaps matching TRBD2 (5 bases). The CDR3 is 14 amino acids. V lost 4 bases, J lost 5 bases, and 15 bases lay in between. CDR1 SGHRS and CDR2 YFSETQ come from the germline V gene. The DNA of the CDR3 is TGCGCCAGCAGCCTCGGACTCCCTGGGGAGACCCAGTACTTC. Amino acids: CASSLGLPGETQYF.

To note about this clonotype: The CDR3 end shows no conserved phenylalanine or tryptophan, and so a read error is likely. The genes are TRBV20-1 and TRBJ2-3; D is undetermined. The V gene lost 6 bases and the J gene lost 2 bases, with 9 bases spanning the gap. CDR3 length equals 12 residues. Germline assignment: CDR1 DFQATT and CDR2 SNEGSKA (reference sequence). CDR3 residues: CSAGPLTDTQYS. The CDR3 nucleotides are TGCAGTGCCGGGCCTCTCACAGATACGCAGTATTCT.

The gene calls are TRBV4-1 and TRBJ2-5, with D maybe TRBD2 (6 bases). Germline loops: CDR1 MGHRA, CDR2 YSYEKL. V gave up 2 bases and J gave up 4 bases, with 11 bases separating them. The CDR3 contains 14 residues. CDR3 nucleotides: TGCGCCAGCAGCCAACCAGGGACTGCAGAGACCCAGTACTTC. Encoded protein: CASSQPGTAETQYF.

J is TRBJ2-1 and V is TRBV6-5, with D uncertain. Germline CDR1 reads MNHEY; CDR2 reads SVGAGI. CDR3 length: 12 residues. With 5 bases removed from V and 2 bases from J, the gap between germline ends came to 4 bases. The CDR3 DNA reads TGTGCCAGCAGTCGCACCTACAATGAGCAGTTCTTC. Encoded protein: CASSRTYNEQFF.

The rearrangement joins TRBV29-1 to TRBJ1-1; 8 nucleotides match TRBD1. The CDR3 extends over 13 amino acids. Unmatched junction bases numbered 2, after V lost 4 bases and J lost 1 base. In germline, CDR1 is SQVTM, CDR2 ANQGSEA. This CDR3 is CSVGQGANTEAFF. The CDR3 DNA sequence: TGCAGCGTTGGGCAGGGGGCGAACACTGAAGCTTTCTTT.

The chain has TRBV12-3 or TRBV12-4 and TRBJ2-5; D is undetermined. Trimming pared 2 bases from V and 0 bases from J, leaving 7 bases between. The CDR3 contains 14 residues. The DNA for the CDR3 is TGTGCCAGCAGTTTACAAACGTACCAAGAGACCCAGTACTTC. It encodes CASSLQTYQETQYF.

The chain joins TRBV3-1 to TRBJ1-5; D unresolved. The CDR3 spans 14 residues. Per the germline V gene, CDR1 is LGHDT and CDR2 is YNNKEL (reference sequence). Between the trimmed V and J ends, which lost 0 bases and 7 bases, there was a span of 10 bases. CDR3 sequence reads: CASSQEVLGQPQHF. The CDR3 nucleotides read TGTGCCAGCAGCCAAGAGGTTCTAGGGCAGCCCCAGCATTTT.

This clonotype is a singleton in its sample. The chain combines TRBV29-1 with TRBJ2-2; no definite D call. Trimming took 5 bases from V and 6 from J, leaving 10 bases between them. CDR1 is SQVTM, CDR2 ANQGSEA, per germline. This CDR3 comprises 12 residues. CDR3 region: CSVNWNPGELFF. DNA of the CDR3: TGCAGCGTTAATTGGAATCCCGGGGAGCTGTTTTTT.

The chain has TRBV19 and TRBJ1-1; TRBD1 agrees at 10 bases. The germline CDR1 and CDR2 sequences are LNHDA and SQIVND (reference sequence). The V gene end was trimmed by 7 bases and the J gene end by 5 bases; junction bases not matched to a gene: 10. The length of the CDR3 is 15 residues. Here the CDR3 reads CASTYGGQGITEAFF. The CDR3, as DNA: TGTGCCAGTACCTACGGGGGACAGGGGATAACTGAAGCTTTCTTT.

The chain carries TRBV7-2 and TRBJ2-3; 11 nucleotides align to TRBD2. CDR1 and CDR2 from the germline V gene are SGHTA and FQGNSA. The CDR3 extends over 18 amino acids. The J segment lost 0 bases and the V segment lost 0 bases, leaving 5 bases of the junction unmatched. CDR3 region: CASSLAALAGGSTDTQYF. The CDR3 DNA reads TGTGCCAGCAGCTTAGCGGCGCTAGCGGGAGGCAGCACAGATACGCAGTATTTT. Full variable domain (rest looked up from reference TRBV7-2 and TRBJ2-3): GAGVSQSPSNKVTEKGKDVELRCDPISGHTALYWYRQSLGQGLEFLIYFQGNSAPDKSGLPSDRFSAERTGGSVSTLTIQRTQQEDSAVYLCASSLAALAGGSTDTQYFGPGTRLTVL.

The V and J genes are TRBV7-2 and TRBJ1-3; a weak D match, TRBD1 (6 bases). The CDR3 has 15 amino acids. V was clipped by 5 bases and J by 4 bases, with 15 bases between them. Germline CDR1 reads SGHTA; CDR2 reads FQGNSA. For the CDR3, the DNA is TGTGCCAGCAGCATACCACCGGGACACGGAAACACCATATATTTT. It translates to CASSIPPGHGNTIYF.